What follows describes a single T cell receptor (beta chain). Antigen specificity is unknown. The germline gives CDR1 SGHRS, CDR2 YFSETQ. V was clipped by 4 bases and J by 3 bases, with 14 bases between them. The CDR3 is 15 amino acids. These data are taken from a study of OX40 agonist ivuxolimab in advanced cancers. The wider study: All patients had ivuxolimab intravenously every 2 weeks at 0.01 to 10 mg/kg. Two patients with cutaneous melanoma and one with hepatocellular carcinoma, three in total, showed partial responses. Overall study results and limits: Antigen specificity remained undetermined for the expanded peripheral T cells.

The data were produced by immunoSEQ multiplex PCR, yet TCRdb's version contains in-frame clones alone and is incomplete. The sample holds some 46,000 clones, roughly 90% seen once. The sample in question was CD4+ or CD8+ T cells sorted from blood, obtained in a trial of the OX40 agonist ivuxolimab. This TCR came from an adult with an advanced solid tumor such as melanoma, head and neck, liver or kidney cancer. The gene calls are TRBV5-1 and TRBJ2-1; a possible D gene is TRBD2 (6 bases). The CDR3 spells CASSLTSVGYNEQFF. In nucleotides, the CDR3 is TGCGCCAGCAGCCTGACTAGTGTGGGCTACAATGAGCAGTTCTTC.